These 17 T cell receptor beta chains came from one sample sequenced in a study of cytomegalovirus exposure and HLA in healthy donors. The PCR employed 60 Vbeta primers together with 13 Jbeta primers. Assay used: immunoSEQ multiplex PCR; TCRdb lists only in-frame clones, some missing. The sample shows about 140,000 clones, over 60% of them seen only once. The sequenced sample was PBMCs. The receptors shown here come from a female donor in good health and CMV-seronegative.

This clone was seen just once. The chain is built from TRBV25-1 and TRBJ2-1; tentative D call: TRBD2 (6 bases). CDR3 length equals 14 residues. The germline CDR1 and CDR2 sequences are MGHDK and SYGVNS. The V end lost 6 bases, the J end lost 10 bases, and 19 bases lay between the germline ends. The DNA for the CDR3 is TGTGCCAGCAGCCAAGCGATAGGGGAGGCCGAGCAGTTCTTC. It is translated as CASSQAIGEAEQFF.

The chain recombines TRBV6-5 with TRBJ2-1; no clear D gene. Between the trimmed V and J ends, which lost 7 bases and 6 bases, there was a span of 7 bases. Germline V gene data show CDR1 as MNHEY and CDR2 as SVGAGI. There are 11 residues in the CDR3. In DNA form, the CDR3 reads TGTGCCAGCAACCTAGGCAATGAGCAGTTCTTC. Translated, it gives CASNLGNEQFF.

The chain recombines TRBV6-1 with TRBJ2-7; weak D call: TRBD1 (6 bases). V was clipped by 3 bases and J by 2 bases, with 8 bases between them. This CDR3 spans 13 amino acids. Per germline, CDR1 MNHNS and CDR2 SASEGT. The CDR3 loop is CASSEGHPYEQYF. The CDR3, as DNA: TGTGCCAGCAGTGAGGGACATCCCTACGAGCAGTACTTC.

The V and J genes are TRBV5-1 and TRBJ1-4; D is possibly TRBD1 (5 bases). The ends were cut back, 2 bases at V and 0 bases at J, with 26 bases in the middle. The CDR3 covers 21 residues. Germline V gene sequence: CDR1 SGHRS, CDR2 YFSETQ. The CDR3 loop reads CASSLPYTGPQGISTNEKLFF. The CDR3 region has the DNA TGCGCCAGCAGCTTACCATATACCGGGCCCCAGGGAATATCAACTAATGAAAAACTGTTTTTT.

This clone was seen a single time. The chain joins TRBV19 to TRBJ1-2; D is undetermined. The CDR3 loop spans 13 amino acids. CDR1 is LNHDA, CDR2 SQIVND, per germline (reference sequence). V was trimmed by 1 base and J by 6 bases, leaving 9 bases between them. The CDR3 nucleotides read TGTGCCAGTAGTATAGGGCCCGGGAATGGCTACACCTTC. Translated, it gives CASSIGPGNGYTF.

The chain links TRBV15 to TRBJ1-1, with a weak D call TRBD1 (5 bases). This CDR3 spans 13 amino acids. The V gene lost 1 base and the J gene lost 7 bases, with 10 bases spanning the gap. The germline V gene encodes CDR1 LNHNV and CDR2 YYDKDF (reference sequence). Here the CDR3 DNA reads TGTGCCACCAGCAGAGTTAGGACAAGTGAAGCTTTCTTT. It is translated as CATSRVRTSEAFF.

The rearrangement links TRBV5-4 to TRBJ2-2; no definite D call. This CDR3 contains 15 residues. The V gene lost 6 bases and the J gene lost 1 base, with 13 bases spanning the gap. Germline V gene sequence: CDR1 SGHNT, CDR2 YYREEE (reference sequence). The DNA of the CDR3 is TGTGCCAGCACATCGAATGAGGTGAACACCGGGGAGCTGTTTTTT. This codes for CASTSNEVNTGELFF.

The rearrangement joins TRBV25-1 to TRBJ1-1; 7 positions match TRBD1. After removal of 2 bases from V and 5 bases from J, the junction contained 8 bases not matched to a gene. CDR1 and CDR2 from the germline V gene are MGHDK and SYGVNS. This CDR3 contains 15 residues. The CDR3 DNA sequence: TGTGCCAGCAGTGAAGTGAGAGGGGGCGCGACTGAAGCTTTCTTT. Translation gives CASSEVRGGATEAFF.

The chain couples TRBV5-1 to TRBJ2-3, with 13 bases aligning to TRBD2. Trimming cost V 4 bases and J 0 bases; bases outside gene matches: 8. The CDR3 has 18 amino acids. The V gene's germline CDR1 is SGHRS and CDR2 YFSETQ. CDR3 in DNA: TGCGCCAGCAGCATCCGACTAGCGGGGGGCGATAGCACAGATACGCAGTATTTT. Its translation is CASSIRLAGGDSTDTQYF. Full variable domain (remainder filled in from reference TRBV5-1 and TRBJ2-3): KAGVTQTPRYLIKTRGQQVTLSCSPISGHRSVSWYQQTPGQGLQFLFEYFSETQRNKGNFPGRFSGRQFSNSRSEMNVSTLELGDSALYLCASSIRLAGGDSTDTQYFGPGTRLTVL.

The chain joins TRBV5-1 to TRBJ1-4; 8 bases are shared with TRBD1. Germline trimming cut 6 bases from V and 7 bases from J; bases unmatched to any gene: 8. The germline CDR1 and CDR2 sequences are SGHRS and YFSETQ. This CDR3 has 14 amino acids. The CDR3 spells CASTSQGAPEKLFF. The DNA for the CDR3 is TGCGCCAGCACCTCGCAGGGGGCCCCTGAAAAACTGTTTTTT.

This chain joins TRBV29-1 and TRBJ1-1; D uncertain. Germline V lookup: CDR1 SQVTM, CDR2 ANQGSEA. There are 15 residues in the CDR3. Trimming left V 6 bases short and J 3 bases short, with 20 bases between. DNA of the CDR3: TGCAGCGTCCAAACCCGCCTGGCCTGGTACACTGAAGCTTTCTTT. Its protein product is CSVQTRLAWYTEAFF.

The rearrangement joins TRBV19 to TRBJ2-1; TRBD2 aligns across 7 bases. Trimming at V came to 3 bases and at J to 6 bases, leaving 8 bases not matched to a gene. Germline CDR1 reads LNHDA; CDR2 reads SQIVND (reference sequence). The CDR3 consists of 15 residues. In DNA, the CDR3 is TGTGCCAGTAGTATGTGGCTAGCGGAACTCAATGAGCAGTTCTTC. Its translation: CASSMWLAELNEQFF.

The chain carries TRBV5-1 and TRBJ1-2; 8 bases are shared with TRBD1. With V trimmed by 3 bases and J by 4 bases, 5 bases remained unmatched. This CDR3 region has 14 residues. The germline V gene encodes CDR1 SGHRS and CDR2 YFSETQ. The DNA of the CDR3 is TGCGCCAGCAGCTATAGACAGGGGACCTATGGCTACACCTTC. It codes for CASSYRQGTYGYTF. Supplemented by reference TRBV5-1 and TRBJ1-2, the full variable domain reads KAGVTQTPRYLIKTRGQQVTLSCSPISGHRSVSWYQQTPGQGLQFLFEYFSETQRNKGNFPGRFSGRQFSNSRSEMNVSTLELGDSALYLCASSYRQGTYGYTFGSGTRLTVV.

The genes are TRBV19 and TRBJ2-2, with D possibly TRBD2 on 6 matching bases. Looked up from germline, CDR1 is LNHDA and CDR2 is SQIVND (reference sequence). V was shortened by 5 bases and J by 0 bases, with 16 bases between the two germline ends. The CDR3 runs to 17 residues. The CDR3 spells CASSRWGDPANTGELFF. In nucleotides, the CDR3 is TGTGCCAGTAGTCGCTGGGGGGACCCGGCGAACACCGGGGAGCTGTTTTTT.

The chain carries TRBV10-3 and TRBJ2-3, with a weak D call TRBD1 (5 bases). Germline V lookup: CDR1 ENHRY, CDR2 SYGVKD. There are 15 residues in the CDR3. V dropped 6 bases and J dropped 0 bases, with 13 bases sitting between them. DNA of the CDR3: TGTGCCATCAGCGACAGTTCAGAGAGCACAGATACGCAGTATTTT. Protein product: CAISDSSESTDTQYF.

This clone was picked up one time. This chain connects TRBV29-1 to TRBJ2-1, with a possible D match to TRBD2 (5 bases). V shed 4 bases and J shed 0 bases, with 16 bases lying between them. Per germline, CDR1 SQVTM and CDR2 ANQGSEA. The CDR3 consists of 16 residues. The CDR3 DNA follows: TGCAGCGTTGTTTTGCGGACTCCGAGCTCCTACAATGAGCAGTTCTTC. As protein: CSVVLRTPSSYNEQFF.

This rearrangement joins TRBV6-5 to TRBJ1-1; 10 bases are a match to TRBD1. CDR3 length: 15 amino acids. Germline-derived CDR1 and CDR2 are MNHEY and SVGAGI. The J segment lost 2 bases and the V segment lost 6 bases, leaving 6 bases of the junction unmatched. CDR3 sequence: CASSIDRGPNTEAFF. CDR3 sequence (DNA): TGTGCCAGCAGCATCGACAGGGGGCCTAACACTGAAGCTTTCTTT.